The 31 T cell receptor beta chains presented below share a single source sample, sequenced in a study of T cell responses to AZD1222 COVID-19 vaccine listed by TCRdb under 2021. The receptor library was made with the immunoSEQ multiplex PCR assay. Sourced from immuneACCESS, this table was stored by TCRdb with only in-frame sequences that have V and J called. A share of the clones is absent; for the studies checked, an unresolved V gene accounts for under half, and the remainder has no known explanation. The sample table records around 100,000 clones; nearly 95% of these occur just once. The ten biggest clones cover roughly 1.7% of the sample. Interpreted using the paper, the time point label stands for: baseline before first vaccination. This specimen consisted of peripheral blood, obtained on day 0 of AZD1222 vaccination. These receptors were collected from an adult in good health.

This chain uses TRBV5-1 with TRBJ1-1; D is perhaps TRBD1 (6 bases). The CDR3 loop spans 17 amino acids. The V gene's germline CDR1 is SGHRS and CDR2 YFSETQ. V gave up 0 bases and J gave up 5 bases, with 20 bases separating them. This CDR3 is CASSLDSGGGLGTEAFF. The DNA of the CDR3 is TGCGCCAGCAGCTTGGATAGCGGCGGGGGGCTCGGGACTGAAGCTTTCTTT.

The V call is TRBV24-1, the J call TRBJ2-5, with 14 bases identical to TRBD2. CDR3 length: 16 amino acids. CDR1 KGHDR and CDR2 SFDVKD come from the germline V gene. Trimming took 4 bases from V and 7 from J; bases not matched to a gene: 7. This chain's CDR3 is CATSDLGTSGSGTQYF. As DNA, the CDR3 is TGTGCCACCAGTGACCTCGGGACTAGCGGGAGTGGGACCCAGTACTTC.

This clone was recorded only once. The rearrangement joins TRBV24-1 to TRBJ2-1, with 16 bases matching TRBD2. The CDR3 is 16 amino acids. The V gene end was trimmed by 2 bases and the J gene end by 9 bases; junction bases not matched to a gene: 3. CDR1 is KGHDR and CDR2 is SFDVKD in the germline V gene. CDR3 residues: CATSDWGTSGRVEQFF. CDR3 DNA: TGTGCCACCAGTGATTGGGGGACTAGCGGGAGGGTTGAGCAGTTCTTC.

This chain connects TRBV28 to TRBJ2-7; the D is unclear. The CDR3 has 15 residues. Germline values: CDR1 MDHEN, CDR2 SYDVKM. Trimming stripped 3 bases from V and 4 bases from J, with 16 bases between. DNA for the CDR3: TGTGCCAGCAGTTTCTTAGGCGCACCCAAATACGAGCAGTACTTC. Amino acid sequence: CASSFLGAPKYEQYF.

The chain uses TRBV28 and TRBJ2-7; TRBD2 matches at 8 bases. The CDR3 extends over 15 amino acids. CDR1 MDHEN and CDR2 SYDVKM come from the germline V gene. The V gene end was trimmed by 6 bases and the J gene end by 2 bases; junction bases not matched to a gene: 9. CDR3 bases: TGTGCCAGCAGCTCCGGGGGGGGAGTCCCCTACGAGCAGTACTTC. The encoded protein is CASSSGGGVPYEQYF.

The genes are TRBV2 and TRBJ1-5; TRBD1 matches at 10 bases. Per the germline V gene, CDR1 is SNHLY and CDR2 is FYNNEI. This CDR3 region has 16 residues. V lost 5 bases and J lost 0; bases outside the gene matches: 4. This chain's CDR3 is CASSLGQGGSNQPQHF. CDR3 bases: TGTGCCAGCAGTCTTGGACAGGGGGGTAGCAATCAGCCCCAGCATTTT.

This sequence joins TRBV5-1 and TRBJ2-7; D is uncertain. Per germline, CDR1 SGHRS and CDR2 YFSETQ. The CDR3 is 15 residues long. Trimming stripped 2 bases from V and 2 bases from J, with 14 bases between. The CDR3 region is CASSLVRLDTYEQYF. CDR3 DNA: TGCGCCAGCAGCTTAGTCCGTTTAGATACCTACGAGCAGTACTTC.

The chain is built from TRBV27 and TRBJ1-6; TRBD1 might be the D (5 bases). The germline gives CDR1 MNHEY, CDR2 SMNVEV (reference sequence). V dropped 5 bases and J dropped 10 bases, with 12 bases sitting between them. The CDR3 is 13 amino acids. The CDR3 coding sequence is TGTGCCAGCAGTCCCCAGGGTGGGTCACCCCTCCACTTT. It is translated as CASSPQGGSPLHF.

The chain uses TRBV27 and TRBJ1-3; D not certain. The CDR3 contains 16 residues. Per the germline V gene, CDR1 is MNHEY and CDR2 is SMNVEV (reference sequence). V lost 6 bases and J lost 3, with 18 bases in between. The CDR3 nucleotides are TGTGCCAGCAGCCCGGGGTTGCCAGTAGGTGGAAACACCATATATTTT. It codes for CASSPGLPVGGNTIYF.

The chain couples TRBV27 to TRBJ1-1; tentatively, D is TRBD1 (6 bases). Germline V CDR1 and CDR2: MNHEY, SMNVEV (reference sequence). The CDR3 has 13 amino acids. The V end lost 5 bases, the J end lost 5 bases, and 12 bases lay between the germline ends. CDR3 protein: CASSTIRGTEAFF. CDR3 DNA sequence: TGTGCCAGCAGTACAATCAGGGGAACTGAAGCTTTCTTT.

As for this clone: This specimen includes other DNA sequences encoding the same CDR3. This chain connects TRBV9 to TRBJ1-5, with D possibly TRBD1 on 5 matching bases. Germline CDR1 SGDLS, CDR2 YYNGEE. This CDR3 region has 14 residues. Trimming removed 0 bases at V and 4 bases at J, with 8 bases between. CDR3 DNA: TGTGCCAGCAGCGTAGATGGGGGGAATCAGCCCCAGCATTTT. This sequence encodes CASSVDGGNQPQHF.

The chain recombines TRBV7-3 with TRBJ2-7; 8 nucleotides match TRBD2. The germline CDR1 and CDR2 sequences are SGHTA and FQGTGA. Germline trimming cut 1 base from V and 3 bases from J; bases unmatched to any gene: 5. CDR3 size: 15 residues. The CDR3 region is CASSLSPAGDYEQYF. CDR3 nucleotides: TGTGCCAGCAGCTTAAGCCCAGCGGGGGACTACGAGCAGTACTTC.

This chain uses TRBV6-5 with TRBJ2-5; no definite D call. V was pared by 7 bases and J by 4 bases, with 16 bases between. CDR1 and CDR2 from the germline V gene are MNHEY and SVGAGI. The CDR3 extends over 14 amino acids. DNA for the CDR3: TGTGCCAGCAAAAAGGGTGTCGTGCGAGAGACCCAGTACTTC. It translates to CASKKGVVRETQYF.

The count of this clone is one. One end of the junction varies from germline; a read error may be responsible. The chain uses TRBV7-9 and TRBJ2-1; D assignment may be TRBD1 or TRBD2 (5 bases each). This CDR3 contains 15 residues. Germline V CDR1 and CDR2: SEHNR, FQNEAQ (reference sequence). CDR3 amino acids: CASTLRDQGNNEQFF. The CDR3 DNA reads as TGTGCCAGCACCTTACGGGACCAAGGCAACAATGAGCAGTTCTTC. The entire variable domain, with the rest obtained from reference TRBV7-9 and TRBJ2-1, is as follows: DTGVSQNPRHKITKRGQNVTFRCDPISEHNRLYWYRQTLGQGPEFLTYFQNEAQLEKSRLLSDRFSAERPKGSFSTLEIQRTEQGDSAMYLCASTLRDQGNNEQFFGPGTRLTVL.

The CDR3 DNA reads as TGCGCCAGCAGTGCCTACAATGAGCAGTTCTTC. Its translation: CASSAYNEQFF. This chain joins TRBV10-2 and TRBJ2-1; D is ambiguous. CDR1 and CDR2 from the germline V gene are WSHSY and SAAADI. The CDR3 runs 11 residues. Trimming took 4 bases from V and 2 from J, leaving 0 bases between them.

This chain's CDR3 is CASSSIGTVKYEQYF. The DNA of the CDR3 is TGTGCCAGCAGCTCTATCGGGACGGTAAAGTACGAGCAGTACTTC. This chain joins TRBV11-2 and TRBJ2-7; D tentatively fits TRBD1 or TRBD2 (5 bases each). V was clipped by 4 bases and J by 4 bases, with 17 bases between them. This CDR3 has 15 residues. CDR1 and CDR2 from the germline V gene are SGHAT and FQNNGV. Full variable domain (remainder filled in from reference TRBV11-2 and TRBJ2-7): EAGVAQSPRYKIIEKRQSVAFWCNPISGHATLYWYQQILGQGPKLLIQFQNNGVVDDSQLPKDRFSAERLKGVDSTLKIQPAKLEDSAVYLCASSSIGTVKYEQYFGPGTRLTVT.

The genes are TRBV19 and TRBJ2-6; 12 nucleotides align to TRBD1. The CDR3 totals 18 residues. CDR1 LNHDA and CDR2 SQIVND come from the germline V gene (reference sequence). The trim removed 5 bases at V and 1 base at J, leaving 6 bases unmatched. As DNA, the CDR3 is TGTGCCAGTAGTCTCCGGGACAGGGGGCTTTCTGGGGCCAACGTCCTGACTTTC. Its translation is CASSLRDRGLSGANVLTF.

The chain employs TRBV5-1 and TRBJ1-2; D is uncertain. Trimming removed 0 bases from V and 3 bases from J, with 6 bases in between. Germline CDR1 is SGHRS and CDR2 is YFSETQ. The CDR3 runs 13 residues. The CDR3 spells CASSLDTYYGYTF. The CDR3 DNA sequence: TGCGCCAGCAGCTTGGACACATACTATGGCTACACCTTC.

This clone has a handful of counts. The chain employs TRBV4-1 and TRBJ1-2, with 8 positions matching TRBD1. The CDR3 spans 15 residues. The V gene's germline CDR1 is MGHRA and CDR2 YSYEKL. With V trimmed by 0 bases and J by 7 bases, 7 bases remained unmatched. CDR3 DNA sequence: TGCGCCAGCAGCCAAGAGCGGCAGGGGGCCAGTGGCTACACCTTC. Amino acids: CASSQERQGASGYTF.

The J gene is TRBJ1-1, the V gene TRBV28; a possible D gene is TRBD1 (5 bases). Trimming cost V 5 bases and J 4 bases, with 20 bases left between them. The germline V gene has CDR1 MDHEN and CDR2 SYDVKM. The CDR3 length is 16 residues. CDR3 nucleotides: TGTGCCAGCAGTCCGGGGGGGTTCGATTGGGGCACTGAAGCTTTCTTT. Translating it yields CASSPGGFDWGTEAFF.

This clone was counted a single time. The chain joins TRBV28 to TRBJ1-6; D is ambiguous. V gave up 8 bases and J gave up 0 bases, with 8 bases separating them. Germline-derived CDR1 and CDR2 are MDHEN and SYDVKM. This CDR3 is 14 amino acids long. The CDR3 here is CASLPGSYNSPLHF. CDR3 DNA sequence: TGTGCCAGCTTACCTGGCTCCTATAATTCACCCCTCCACTTT.

The genes are TRBV19 and TRBJ2-2; TRBD1 might be the D (6 bases). Germline assignment: CDR1 LNHDA and CDR2 SQIVND (reference sequence). This CDR3 is built from 13 residues. V gave up 5 bases and J gave up 5 bases, with 9 bases separating them. CDR3 coding DNA: TGTGCCAGTAGTTTTACAGGGACCGGGGAGCTGTTTTTT. Amino acid sequence: CASSFTGTGELFF.

The chain is built from TRBV5-1 and TRBJ2-5; 9 bases are a match to TRBD2. The V and J ends lost 3 bases and 4 bases, in that order; junction bases with no gene match: 4. The CDR3 totals 14 residues. CDR1 and CDR2 (germline): SGHRS, YFSETQ. CDR3 sequence reads: CASSYSGRGETQYF. The CDR3 DNA reads TGCGCCAGCAGCTATAGCGGGAGAGGAGAGACCCAGTACTTC.

On this clone: The DNA is left out, because the CDR3 cannot be placed on it with certainty; the CDR3 is given as TCRdb lists it. The chain combines TRBV30 with TRBJ1-1. The CDR3 is 14 amino acids long, termini counted. Germline V gene lookup returns CDR1 GTSNPN and CDR2 SVGIG (reference sequence). CDR3 loop: CAWSVSLSNTEAFF.

This chain connects TRBV28 to TRBJ1-3; D is unresolved. The length of the CDR3 is 14 residues. V dropped 0 bases and J dropped 0 bases, with 3 bases sitting between them. CDR1 is MDHEN and CDR2 is SYDVKM in the germline V gene. CDR3 sequence reads: CASSLWDSGNTIYF. The DNA of the CDR3 is TGTGCCAGCAGTTTATGGGACTCTGGAAACACCATATATTTT. Looking up the rest from reference TRBV28 and TRBJ1-3 gives the full variable domain: DVKVTQSSRYLVKRTGEKVFLECVQDMDHENMFWYRQDPGLGLRLIYFSYDVKMKEKGDIPEGYSVSREKKERFSLILESASTNQTSMYLCASSLWDSGNTIYFGEGSWLTVV.

V is TRBV5-4 and J is TRBJ2-1, with D tentatively TRBD2 (5 bases). Germline V lookup: CDR1 SGHNT, CDR2 YYREEE (reference sequence). V was cut by 4 bases and J by 3 bases, with 17 bases left in between. The CDR3 sequence is 16 residues long. The CDR3 is CASSLKRLLDYNEQFF. In DNA, the CDR3 is TGTGCCAGCAGCCTGAAGCGGTTGCTCGACTACAATGAGCAGTTCTTC.

This chain uses TRBV28 with TRBJ1-1, with 8 positions matching TRBD1. Looked up from germline, CDR1 is MDHEN and CDR2 is SYDVKM. CDR3 length: 16 residues. J lost 4 bases, V lost 3 bases, and 10 bases had no gene match. CDR3 loop: CASSFPPQGAFTEAFF. The CDR3 nucleotides read TGTGCCAGCAGTTTCCCCCCTCAGGGGGCATTCACTGAAGCTTTCTTT.

This rearrangement joins TRBV2 to TRBJ1-6; D may be TRBD1 (5 bases). The ends were cut back, 2 bases at V and 9 bases at J, with 14 bases in the middle. Germline loops: CDR1 SNHLY, CDR2 FYNNEI. This CDR3 contains 15 residues. CDR3 protein: CASSERQGSGSPLHF. The CDR3, as DNA: TGTGCCAGCAGTGAACGGCAGGGTAGTGGTTCACCCCTCCACTTT.

CDR3 region: CASSRLAGDPGELFF. CDR3 nucleotides: TGTGCCAGCAGTAGACTAGCGGGAGATCCCGGGGAGCTGTTTTTT. The rearrangement uses TRBV6-5 and TRBJ2-2; 12 bases are a match to TRBD2. Germline CDR1 MNHEY, CDR2 SVGAGI. Trimming cost V 5 bases and J 6 bases; bases outside gene matches: 4. The CDR3 sequence is 15 residues long.

The J gene is TRBJ1-3, the V gene TRBV18, with TRBD1 identical over 11 bases. The V and J ends lost 3 bases and 8 bases, in that order; junction bases with no gene match: 3. This CDR3 is built from 14 residues. CDR1 and CDR2 from the germline V gene are KGHSH and LQKENI. CDR3 loop: CASSPGTGGDTIYF. CDR3 bases: TGTGCCAGCTCACCGGGGACAGGGGGAGACACCATATATTTT.

V and J are TRBV11-2 and TRBJ2-7, with D tentatively TRBD1 (6 bases). Germline V lookup: CDR1 SGHAT, CDR2 FQNNGV. The V and J ends lost 1 base and 0 bases respectively, with 10 bases between them. The CDR3 loop spans 15 amino acids. The CDR3: CASSLVTGSSYEQYF. CDR3 nucleotides: TGTGCCAGCAGCTTAGTAACAGGGAGCTCCTACGAGCAGTACTTC. Variable domain in full (rest from reference TRBV11-2 and TRBJ2-7): EAGVAQSPRYKIIEKRQSVAFWCNPISGHATLYWYQQILGQGPKLLIQFQNNGVVDDSQLPKDRFSAERLKGVDSTLKIQPAKLEDSAVYLCASSLVTGSSYEQYFGPGTRLTVT.